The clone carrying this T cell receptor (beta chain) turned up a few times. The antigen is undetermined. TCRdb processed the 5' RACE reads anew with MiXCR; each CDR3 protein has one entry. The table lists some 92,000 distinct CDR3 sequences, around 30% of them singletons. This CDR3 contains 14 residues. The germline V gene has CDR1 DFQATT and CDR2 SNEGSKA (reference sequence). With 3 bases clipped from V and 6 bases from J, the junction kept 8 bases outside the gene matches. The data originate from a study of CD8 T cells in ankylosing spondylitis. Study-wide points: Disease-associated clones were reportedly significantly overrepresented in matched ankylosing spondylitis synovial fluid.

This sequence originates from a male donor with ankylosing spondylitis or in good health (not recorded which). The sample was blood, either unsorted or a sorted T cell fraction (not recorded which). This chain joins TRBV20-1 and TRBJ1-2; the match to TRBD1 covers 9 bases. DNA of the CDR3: TGCAGTGCTAGGGCTCGGACAGGGGTAAATGGCTACACCTTC. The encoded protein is CSARARTGVNGYTF.